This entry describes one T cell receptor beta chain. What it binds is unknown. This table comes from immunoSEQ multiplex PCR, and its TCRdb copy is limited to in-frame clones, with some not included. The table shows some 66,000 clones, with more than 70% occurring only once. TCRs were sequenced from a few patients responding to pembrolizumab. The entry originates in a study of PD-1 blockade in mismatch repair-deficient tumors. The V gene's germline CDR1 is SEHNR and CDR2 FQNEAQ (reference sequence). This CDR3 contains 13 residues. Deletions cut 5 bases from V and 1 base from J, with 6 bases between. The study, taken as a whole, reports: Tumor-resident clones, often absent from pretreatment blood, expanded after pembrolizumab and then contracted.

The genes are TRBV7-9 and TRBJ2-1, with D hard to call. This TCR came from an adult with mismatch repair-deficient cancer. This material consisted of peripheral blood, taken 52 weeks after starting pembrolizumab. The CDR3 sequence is CASSRVSYNEQFF. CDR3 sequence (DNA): TGTGCCAGCAGCCGGGTTTCCTACAATGAGCAGTTCTTC.